Listed below are T cell receptor beta chains from one sample, sequenced in a study of cytomegalovirus exposure and HLA in healthy donors. TCRdb keeps only in-frame clones here, not all; method: immunoSEQ multiplex PCR. Among 200,000 or so clones listed, roughly 84% were seen once. The specimen was PBMCs. The receptors here all came from a boy aged 5-17 years in good health and CMV-seronegative. The conserved cysteine and the conserved F or W are not part of the CDR3 here.

TRBV7-8,ASSSSYWAAGGQETQY
TRBV9,ASSEGDTYEQY
TRBV7-9,ATDMHRGQETQY
TRBV7-9,ASSSFVGQGNTGELF
TRBV6-5,ASSYSRTAYEQY
TRBV5-6,ASSLWGLGPGGEQF
TRBV7-9,ASSSQGWNEKLF
TRBV19,AVGQVPNYGYT
TRBV11-2,ASSPYGLAGVTDTQY
TRBV10-1,ASSEIRGTPYEQY
TRBV5-4,ASSFNRDTQY
TRBV2,ASSDRGEETQY
TRBV7-9,ASSFGPTGGFYGYT
TRBV7-6,ASTLGTSGATDTQY